The 7 T cell receptor beta chains given below trace back to one sample, sequenced in a study of technical replicates of blood from four donors. Sequencing was performed with immunoSEQ multiplex PCR; in TCRdb, only in-frame clones are kept and a portion is missing. The table records around 79,000 clones, 85% to 95% of them present only once. Sequences were obtained from T cells isolated from PBMCs. The origin of the receptors is a human donor in good health.

The J gene is TRBJ1-4, the V gene TRBV18, with 9 bases lining up with TRBD1. In germline, CDR1 is KGHSH, CDR2 LQKENI. This CDR3 is 14 amino acids long. V dropped 8 bases and J dropped 7; count of bases not matched to a gene: 8. The CDR3 reads CASVSGQGVEKLFF. The DNA of the CDR3 is TGTGCCAGCGTCTCGGGACAGGGTGTTGAAAAACTGTTTTTT.

The V call is TRBV29-1, the J call TRBJ2-1; TRBD2 aligns across 7 bases. Germline trimming cut 4 bases from V and 4 bases from J; bases unmatched to any gene: 19. Per germline, CDR1 SQVTM and CDR2 ANQGSEA. The CDR3 consists of 18 residues. The CDR3 DNA is TGCAGCGTTGGAACCCTAGATAGGACTAGGATAATGTACAATGAGCAGTTCTTC. The encoded protein is CSVGTLDRTRIMYNEQFF.

The V gene is TRBV27, the J gene TRBJ2-7; 9 bases are a match to TRBD1. Germline assignment: CDR1 MNHEY and CDR2 SMNVEV (reference sequence). Trimming at V came to 5 bases and at J to 1 base, leaving 3 bases not matched to a gene. The CDR3 runs 14 residues. The CDR3 spells CASSTGTGSYEQYF. The CDR3 DNA reads TGTGCCAGCAGTACCGGGACAGGGTCCTACGAGCAGTACTTC.

The chain combines TRBV4-1 with TRBJ2-7; 9 bases map to TRBD1. In germline, CDR1 is MGHRA, CDR2 YSYEKL. J was trimmed by 0 bases and V by 0 bases; bases with no gene match: 6. The CDR3 sequence is 17 residues long. CDR3: CASSQDPDRGYSYEQYF. The CDR3 nucleotides read TGCGCCAGCAGCCAAGATCCCGACAGGGGGTACTCCTACGAGCAGTACTTC.

This chain links TRBV11-2 with TRBJ2-7; no clear D. The CDR3 covers 14 residues. V was clipped by 1 base and J by 6 bases, with 13 bases between them. CDR1 and CDR2 from the germline V gene are SGHAT and FQNNGV. CDR3 nucleotide sequence: TGTGCCAGCAGCTTAGGTGGGCTGCGCAGCGAGCAGTACTTC. Protein: CASSLGGLRSEQYF.

The V gene is TRBV6-1, the J gene TRBJ1-2, with D possibly being TRBD1 (5 bases). The CDR3 loop spans 14 amino acids. CDR1 and CDR2 from the germline V gene are MNHNS and SASEGT. V was shortened by 7 bases and J by 4 bases, with 16 bases between the two germline ends. The CDR3: CASTAGVGPYGYTF. In DNA, the CDR3 is TGTGCCAGCACCGCAGGAGTGGGGCCCTATGGCTACACCTTC.

This rearrangement joins TRBV5-4 to TRBJ2-5, with 13 nucleotides matching TRBD2. The CDR3 covers 16 residues. Trimming removed 4 bases from V and 3 bases from J; junction bases left unmatched: 6. Germline V lookup: CDR1 SGHNT, CDR2 YYREEE (reference sequence). CDR3 sequence (DNA): TGTGCCAGCAGCCCTGGACTAGCGGGGGCGAAAGAGACCCAGTACTTC. Translated: CASSPGLAGAKETQYF.